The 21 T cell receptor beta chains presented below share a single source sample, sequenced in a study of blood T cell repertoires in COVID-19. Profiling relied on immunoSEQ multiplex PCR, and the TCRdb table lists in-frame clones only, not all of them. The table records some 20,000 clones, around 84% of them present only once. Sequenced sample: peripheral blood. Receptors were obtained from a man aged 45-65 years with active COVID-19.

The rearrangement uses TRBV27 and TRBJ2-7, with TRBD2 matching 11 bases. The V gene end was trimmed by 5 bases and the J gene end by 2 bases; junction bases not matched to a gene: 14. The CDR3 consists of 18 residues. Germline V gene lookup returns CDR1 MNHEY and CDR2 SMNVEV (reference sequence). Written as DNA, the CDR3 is TGTGCCAGCAGTACTTCTAGCGGGGGGTTTCTCATAACCTACGAGCAGTACTTC. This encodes CASSTSSGGFLITYEQYF.

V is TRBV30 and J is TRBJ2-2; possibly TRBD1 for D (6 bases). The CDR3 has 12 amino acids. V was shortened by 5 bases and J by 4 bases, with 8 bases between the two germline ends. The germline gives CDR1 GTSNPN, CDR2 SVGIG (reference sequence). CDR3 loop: CAWQGSTGELFF. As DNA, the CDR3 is TGTGCCTGGCAGGGGAGCACCGGGGAGCTGTTTTTT.

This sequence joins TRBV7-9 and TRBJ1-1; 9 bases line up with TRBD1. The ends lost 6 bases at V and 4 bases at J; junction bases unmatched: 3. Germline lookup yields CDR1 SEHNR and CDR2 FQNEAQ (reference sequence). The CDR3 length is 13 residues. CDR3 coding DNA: TGTGCCAGCAGAGGGACAGGGAGCACTGAAGCTTTCTTT. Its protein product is CASRGTGSTEAFF.

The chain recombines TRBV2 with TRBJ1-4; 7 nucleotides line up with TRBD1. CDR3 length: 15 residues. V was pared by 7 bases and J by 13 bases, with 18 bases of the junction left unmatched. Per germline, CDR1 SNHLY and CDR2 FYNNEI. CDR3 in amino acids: CASTTRGTDLRGLFF. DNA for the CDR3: TGTGCCAGCACCACTCGCGGGACAGATTTAAGGGGACTGTTTTTT.

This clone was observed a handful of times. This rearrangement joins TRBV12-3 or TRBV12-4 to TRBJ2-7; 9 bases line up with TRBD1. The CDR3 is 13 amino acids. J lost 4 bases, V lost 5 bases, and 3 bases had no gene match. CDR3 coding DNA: TGTGCCAGCAGTGCACAGGGGGCGTACGAGCAGTACTTC. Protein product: CASSAQGAYEQYF.

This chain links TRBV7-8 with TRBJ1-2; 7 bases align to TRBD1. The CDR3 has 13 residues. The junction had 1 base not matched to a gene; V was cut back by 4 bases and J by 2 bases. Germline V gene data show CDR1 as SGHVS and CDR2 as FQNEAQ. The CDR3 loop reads CASSSGQNYGYTF. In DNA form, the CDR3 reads TGTGCCAGCAGCTCGGGACAGAACTATGGCTACACCTTC.

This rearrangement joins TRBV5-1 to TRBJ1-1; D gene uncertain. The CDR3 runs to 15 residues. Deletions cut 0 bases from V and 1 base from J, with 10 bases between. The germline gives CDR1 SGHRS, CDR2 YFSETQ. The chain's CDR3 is CASSLEGGWNTEAFF. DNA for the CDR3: TGCGCCAGCAGCTTGGAGGGAGGATGGAACACTGAAGCTTTCTTT.

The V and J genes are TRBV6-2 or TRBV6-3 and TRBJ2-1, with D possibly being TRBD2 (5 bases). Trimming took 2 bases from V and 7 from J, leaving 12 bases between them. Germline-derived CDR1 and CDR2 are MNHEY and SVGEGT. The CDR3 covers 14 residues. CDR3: CASSYTKSGNEQFF. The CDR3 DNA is TGTGCCAGCAGTTACACGAAGTCGGGGAATGAGCAGTTCTTC.

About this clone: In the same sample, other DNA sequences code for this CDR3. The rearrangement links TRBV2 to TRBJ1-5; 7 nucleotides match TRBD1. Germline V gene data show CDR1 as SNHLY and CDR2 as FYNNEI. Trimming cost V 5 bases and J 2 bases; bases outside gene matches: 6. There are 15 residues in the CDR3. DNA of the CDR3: TGTGCCAGCAGTTCAACAGGGGTAGGCAATCAGCCCCAGCATTTT. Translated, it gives CASSSTGVGNQPQHF.

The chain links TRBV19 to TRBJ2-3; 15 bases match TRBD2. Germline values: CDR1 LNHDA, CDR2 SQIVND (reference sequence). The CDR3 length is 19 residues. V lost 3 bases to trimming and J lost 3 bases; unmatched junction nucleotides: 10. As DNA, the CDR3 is TGTGCCAGTAGTATTGAGGGACTAGCGGGGGGCGAAAGGACAGATACGCAGTATTTT. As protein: CASSIEGLAGGERTDTQYF.

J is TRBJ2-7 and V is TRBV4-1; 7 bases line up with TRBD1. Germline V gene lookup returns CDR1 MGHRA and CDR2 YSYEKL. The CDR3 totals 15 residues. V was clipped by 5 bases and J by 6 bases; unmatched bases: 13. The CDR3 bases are TGCGCCAGCAGCTTTCGGGACAGTAACAACGGCGAGCAGTACTTC. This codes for CASSFRDSNNGEQYF.

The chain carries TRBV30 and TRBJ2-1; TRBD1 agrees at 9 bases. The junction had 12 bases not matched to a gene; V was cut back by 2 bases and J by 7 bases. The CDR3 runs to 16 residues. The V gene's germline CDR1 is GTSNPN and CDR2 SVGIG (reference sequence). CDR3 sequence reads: CAWSTTSGTGRNEQFF. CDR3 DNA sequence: TGTGCCTGGAGTACAACCTCCGGGACAGGGAGGAATGAGCAGTTCTTC.

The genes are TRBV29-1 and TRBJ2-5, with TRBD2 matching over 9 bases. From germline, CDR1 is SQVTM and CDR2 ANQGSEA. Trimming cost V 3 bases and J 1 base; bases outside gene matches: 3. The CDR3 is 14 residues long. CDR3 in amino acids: CSVDSGGPQETQYF. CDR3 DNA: TGCAGCGTTGACAGCGGGGGGCCCCAAGAGACCCAGTACTTC.

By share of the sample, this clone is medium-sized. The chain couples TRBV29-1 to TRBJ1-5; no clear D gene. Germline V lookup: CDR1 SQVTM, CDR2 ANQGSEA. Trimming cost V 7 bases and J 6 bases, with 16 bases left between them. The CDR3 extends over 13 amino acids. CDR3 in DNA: TGCAGCGCTGGGCCAGGTAATGGTCAGCCCCAGCATTTT. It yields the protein CSAGPGNGQPQHF.

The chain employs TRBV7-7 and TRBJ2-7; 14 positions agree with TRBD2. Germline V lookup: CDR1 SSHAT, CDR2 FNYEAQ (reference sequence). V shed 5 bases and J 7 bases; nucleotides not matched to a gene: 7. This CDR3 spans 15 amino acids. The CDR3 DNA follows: TGTGCCAGCAGCCCGACTAGCGGGGGGGCCTTGGAGCAGTACTTC. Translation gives CASSPTSGGALEQYF.

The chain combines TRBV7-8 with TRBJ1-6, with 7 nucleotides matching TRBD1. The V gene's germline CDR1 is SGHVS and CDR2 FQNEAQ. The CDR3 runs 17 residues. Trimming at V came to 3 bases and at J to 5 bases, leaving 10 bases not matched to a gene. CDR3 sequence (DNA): TGTGCCAGCAGCTTCTCCGGGTCAGGGGGTGATAATTCACCCCTCCACTTT. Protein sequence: CASSFSGSGGDNSPLHF. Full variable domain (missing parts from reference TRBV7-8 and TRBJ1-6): GAGVSQSPRYKVAKRGQDVALRCDPISGHVSLFWYQQALGQGPEFLTYFQNEAQLDKSGLPSDRFFAERPEGSVSTLKIQRTQQEDSAVYLCASSFSGSGGDNSPLHFGNGTRLTVT.

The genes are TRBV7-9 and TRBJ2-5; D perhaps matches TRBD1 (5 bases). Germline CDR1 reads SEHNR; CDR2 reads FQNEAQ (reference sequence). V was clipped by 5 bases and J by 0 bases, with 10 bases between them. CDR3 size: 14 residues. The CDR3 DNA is TGTGCCAGCAGCCCCTCCAGGGACCAAGAGACCCAGTACTTC. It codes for CASSPSRDQETQYF. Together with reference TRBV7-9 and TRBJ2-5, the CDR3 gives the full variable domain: DTGVSQNPRHKITKRGQNVTFRCDPISEHNRLYWYRQTLGQGPEFLTYFQNEAQLEKSRLLSDRFSAERPKGSFSTLEIQRTEQGDSAMYLCASSPSRDQETQYFGPGTRLLVL.

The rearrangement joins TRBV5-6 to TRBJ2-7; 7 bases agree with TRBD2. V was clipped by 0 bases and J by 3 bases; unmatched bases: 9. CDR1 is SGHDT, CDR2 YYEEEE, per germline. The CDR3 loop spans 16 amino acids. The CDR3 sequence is CASSLGVAGLIYEQYF. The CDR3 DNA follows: TGTGCCAGCAGCTTGGGGGTAGCGGGCCTAATCTACGAGCAGTACTTC.

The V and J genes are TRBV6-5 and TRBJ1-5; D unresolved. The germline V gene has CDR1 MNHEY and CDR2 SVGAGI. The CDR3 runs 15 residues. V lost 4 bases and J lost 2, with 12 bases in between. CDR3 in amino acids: CASSSGSGGNQPQHF. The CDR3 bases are TGTGCCAGCAGTTCCGGGTCCGGCGGCAATCAGCCCCAGCATTTT.

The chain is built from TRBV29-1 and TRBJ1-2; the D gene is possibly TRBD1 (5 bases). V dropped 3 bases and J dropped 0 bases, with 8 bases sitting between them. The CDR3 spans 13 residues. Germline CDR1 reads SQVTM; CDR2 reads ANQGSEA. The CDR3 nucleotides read TGCAGCGTTGAGGACAAAGCTAACTATGGCTACACCTTC. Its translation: CSVEDKANYGYTF.

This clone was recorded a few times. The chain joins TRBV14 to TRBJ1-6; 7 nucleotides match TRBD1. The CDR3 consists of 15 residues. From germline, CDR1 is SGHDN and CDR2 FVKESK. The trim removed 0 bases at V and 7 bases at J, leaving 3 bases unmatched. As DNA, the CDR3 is TGTGCCAGCAGCCAAGAGGTGGGACAGAATTCACCCCTCCACTTT. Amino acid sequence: CASSQEVGQNSPLHF.